This TCR beta chain was obtained from a study of blood T cells in healthy people across ages. Study-level results: Researchers deemed the diversity estimates from one million T cells underestimates. Unsorted PBMC input precluded a conclusive naive versus antigen-experienced comparison.

Caucasian, healthy and from Russia, the donors were aged between 6 and 90. Each sample yielded at least 6 micrograms of PBMC total RNA. Concerning this clonotype itself: Its specificity is unknown.

A second 7 to 11 cycle PCR used barcoded and J-beta primers. TCRdb reprocessed the 5' RACE reads with MiXCR, giving one entry per CDR3 protein. The sample records 780,000 or so distinct CDR3 sequences, roughly 56% being singletons. This sequence originates from a man in his forties in good health. The material sequenced was blood.

The CDR3 region has the DNA TGTGCCAGCAGTGCAACGACAGGGCTGGGAGAGACCCAGTACTTC. Its protein is CASSATTGLGETQYF. V is TRBV6-1 and J is TRBJ2-4, with 7 bases identical to TRBD1. The tail of the sequence fits TRBJ2-5 better, so the J call may be wrong. In germline, CDR1 is MNHNS, CDR2 SASEGT. CDR3 length equals 15 residues.